One and the same sample provided the 7 T cell receptor beta chains below, sequenced in a study of CD8+ T cells in alopecia areata. Sequencing templates came from extracted RNA that was reverse transcribed into cDNA. Profiling relied on immunoSEQ multiplex PCR, and the TCRdb table lists in-frame clones only, not all of them. The repertoire holds 190,000 or so clones, roughly 62% seen once, with 10% to 15% in the top ten. Sample treatment: oral pan-JAK inhibitor, 5-10 mg twice daily. The specimen was CD8+ T cells sorted from blood, collected at week 24, from a patient treated with tofacitinib. These TCRs come from a human donor with alopecia areata.

The sample holds a few counts of this clone. J is TRBJ1-2 and V is TRBV29-1; D is uncertain. The germline gives CDR1 SQVTM, CDR2 ANQGSEA. The ends were cut back, 5 bases at V and 8 bases at J, with 9 bases in the middle. This CDR3 is built from 10 residues. The CDR3 DNA reads TGCAGCGTTCGGGCTCGGGGCTACACCTTC. This gives the protein CSVRARGYTF.

Only a few counts were recorded for this clone. V usage is TRBV5-6 and J usage is TRBJ2-7, with D hard to call. There are 12 residues in the CDR3. The germline V and J ends were trimmed by 0 bases and 2 bases, with 3 bases remaining between them. Looked up from germline, CDR1 is SGHDT and CDR2 is YYEEEE. The CDR3 sequence: CASSLAAYEQYF. CDR3 DNA: TGTGCCAGCAGCTTGGCCGCCTACGAGCAGTACTTC.

The V call is TRBV5-1, the J call TRBJ1-6, with D hard to call. Between the trimmed V and J ends, which lost 0 bases and 11 bases, there was a span of 9 bases. Germline-derived CDR1 and CDR2 are SGHRS and YFSETQ. The length of the CDR3 is 13 residues. CDR3 DNA sequence: TGCGCCAGCAGCTTGGAATCTTCTACACCCCTCCACTTT. Protein product: CASSLESSTPLHF.

This chain links TRBV5-1 with TRBJ2-7, with D possibly matching TRBD2 (6 bases). This CDR3 has 15 residues. Trimming took 0 bases from V and 3 from J, leaving 13 bases between them. The germline V gene has CDR1 SGHRS and CDR2 YFSETQ. CDR3 residues: CASSLGSGLIYEQYF. In nucleotides, the CDR3 is TGCGCCAGCAGCTTGGGGTCGGGACTGATCTACGAGCAGTACTTC.

Concerning this clone itself: This same CDR3 is encoded by further DNA sequences in the sample. The chain employs TRBV5-6 and TRBJ2-1; tentative D call: TRBD1 (6 bases). V lost 3 bases and J lost 7, with 8 bases in between. The CDR3 runs 12 residues. CDR1 is SGHDT and CDR2 is YYEEEE in the germline V gene. The DNA for the CDR3 is TGTGCCAGCAGCTCACAGGGTAATGAGCAGTTCTTC. Its translation is CASSSQGNEQFF.

V and J are TRBV27 and TRBJ1-5; 8 bases match TRBD1. Germline CDR1 is MNHEY and CDR2 is SMNVEV (reference sequence). V shed 6 bases, J shed 4 bases, and the junction held 5 bases outside the gene matches. There are 14 residues in the CDR3. CDR3 DNA sequence: TGTGCCAGCAGATCCACAGGGGGGAATCAGCCCCAGCATTTT. This sequence encodes CASRSTGGNQPQHF.

The V gene is TRBV30, the J gene TRBJ1-1, with TRBD1 matching over 7 bases. Germline CDR1 is GTSNPN and CDR2 is SVGIG (reference sequence). Germline trimming cut 5 bases from V and 0 bases from J; bases unmatched to any gene: 6. The CDR3 consists of 14 residues. For the CDR3, the DNA is TGTGCCTGGCGACAGGGACCCATGAACACTGAAGCTTTCTTT. Translating gives CAWRQGPMNTEAFF.